Described below is a single T cell receptor (beta chain) sequence and its context. The sample is drawn from a study of blood T cell repertoires in COVID-19. Study-level information: COVID-19 samples, acute and convalescent, were from the United States, Italy and Spain. Nucleic acid was either cDNA or gDNA, and it came from T cells, B-cell-depleted T cells, or PBMCs.

Source study methods: Scientists estimated how many nucleated cells there were by amplifying reference gene primers. The table came from immunoSEQ multiplex PCR; TCRdb's copy has only in-frame clones and leaves some out. V, J and clone size reflect that table, while D and trimming were determined from the DNA. The table lists over 85,000 clones, 70% to 80% of them singletons. The CDR3 has 16 amino acids. The V end was cut by 3 bases, the J end by 0 bases, with 12 bases between. The germline V gene has CDR1 SGHVS and CDR2 FQNEAQ. The specimen was peripheral blood. This rearrangement joins TRBV7-8 to TRBJ2-1; the D gene is possibly TRBD2 (5 bases). This sequence originates from a man aged 60-69 years with active or convalescent COVID-19. CDR3 sequence: CASSFPGSGSYNEQFF. The CDR3 nucleotides read TGTGCCAGCAGCTTCCCGGGGTCCGGCTCCTACAATGAGCAGTTCTTC.